The T cell receptor beta chain described here comes from a study of T-cell memory formation after mild COVID-19. This clonotype was recorded a few times. From the 5' RACE reads, TCRdb called clonotypes with MiXCR, one entry per CDR3 protein. The sample lists about 420,000 distinct CDR3 sequences, less than 25% occurring once. The sample was PBMCs or a T cell subset sorted from them (not recorded which). This clonotype originated in an adult woman who had mild COVID-19 (a few samples of this study predate the infection). Cell type and time point are not known.

CDR3 amino acids: CSARDVEDSPLHF. For the CDR3, the DNA is TGCAGTGCTAGAGATGTAGAAGACTCACCCCTCCACTTT. This chain connects TRBV20-1 to TRBJ1-6; D is unresolved. The CDR3 contains 13 residues. Germline CDR1 DFQATT, CDR2 SNEGSKA (reference sequence). Trimming cost V 0 bases and J 10 bases, with 10 bases left between them.